This is a list of T cell receptor beta chains from one sample in a study of control samples from healthy donors and cancer patients. Measured with immunoSEQ multiplex PCR; TCRdb has only the in-frame clones, and not every one. Among 85,000 to 110,000 clones listed, around 89% were seen once. The sequenced material came from PBMCs. These receptors were taken from a man between 60 and 75 years old with lung cancer. CDR3s include the opening cysteine and the closing phenylalanine or tryptophan. D genes are given only for firm matches. The size entry is marked missing in some rows and otherwise reads once, few, many or a size class.

j_gene,v_gene,abundance,d_gene,CDR3aa,CDR3nt
TRBJ2-3,TRBV19,few,.,CASKDKGASAINTQYF,TGTGCCAGTAAGGATAAAGGCGCCTCCGCCATAAATACGCAGTATTTT
TRBJ2-2,TRBV6-6,.,.,CASSPRVNTGELFF,TGTGCCAGCAGTCCCCGGGTTAACACCGGGGAGCTGTTTTTT
TRBJ2-5,TRBV4-1,.,TRBD2,CASSQLLTGTSGQETQYF,TGCGCCAGCAGCCAACTCCTAACCGGGACTAGCGGCCAAGAGACCCAGTACTTC
TRBJ2-1,TRBV12-5,.,TRBD2,CASGAGGFWNEQFF,TGTGCTAGTGGAGCGGGGGGGTTCTGGAATGAGCAGTTCTTC
TRBJ1-3,TRBV7-3,.,.,CASSLGSSGNTIYF,TGTGCCAGCAGCTTAGGAAGCTCTGGAAACACCATATATTTT
TRBJ2-1,TRBV6-4,.,.,CASRKFNKQFF,TGTGCCAGCAGGAAATTTAACAAGCAGTTCTTC
TRBJ2-3,TRBV6-5,.,.,CASSYGGASTDTQYF,TGTGCCAGCAGTTACGGCGGGGCAAGCACAGATACGCAGTATTTT
TRBJ2-1,TRBV3-1/TRBV3-2,.,.,CASSQSRVGEQFF,TGTGCCAGCAGCCAATCCAGGGTGGGTGAGCAGTTCTTC
TRBJ1-5,TRBV12-3/TRBV12-4,once,.,CASSPGGDQPQHF,TGTGCCAGCAGCCCGGGGGGGGATCAGCCCCAGCATTTT
TRBJ2-4,TRBV19,.,TRBD1,CASSIGQGRTKNIQYF,TGTGCCAGTAGTATAGGACAGGGTAGGACCAAAAACATTCAGTACTTC
TRBJ2-7,TRBV6-5,.,TRBD1,CASTKMPGQTYEQYF,TGTGCCAGCACTAAAATGCCGGGACAGACCTACGAGCAGTACTTC
TRBJ2-7,TRBV18,.,.,CASSELGYEQYF,TGTGCCAGCTCAGAGTTAGGCTACGAGCAGTACTTC
TRBJ2-1,TRBV4-2,once,TRBD2,CASSRLEGGGATEQFF,TGTGCCAGCAGCCGGCTGGAGGGCGGGGGGGCGACTGAGCAGTTCTTC
TRBJ1-1,TRBV12-3/TRBV12-4,.,.,CASRFRQNTEAFF,TGTGCCAGCAGATTTAGACAGAACACTGAAGCTTTCTTT
TRBJ2-3,TRBV5-1,.,TRBD2,CASISGTSGTDTQYF,TGCGCCAGCATCTCCGGGACTAGCGGCACAGATACGCAGTATTTT
TRBJ2-2,TRBV7-6,.,TRBD1,CASLGQGASGELFF,TGTGCCAGCCTGGGACAGGGGGCTTCCGGGGAGCTGTTTTTT
TRBJ1-2,TRBV9,.,.,CASSLSLGANYGYTF,TGTGCCAGCAGCCTTTCCCTGGGGGCTAACTATGGCTACACCTTC
TRBJ2-1,TRBV5-6,once,TRBD2,CASSSNSRRGLSNEQFF,TGTGCCAGCAGCTCTAATTCCAGGCGGGGGTTATCCAATGAGCAGTTCTTC
TRBJ2-3,TRBV27,.,TRBD2,CASSSRPGAGGTDTQYF,TGTGCCAGCAGTTCCCGTCCAGGAGCGGGGGGTACAGATACGCAGTATTTT
TRBJ2-2,TRBV12-5,.,TRBD2,CASDKAGGRTGELFF,TGTGCTAGTGACAAAGCGGGGGGGCGCACCGGGGAGCTGTTTTTT
TRBJ1-4,TRBV30,many,.,CAWSVHTATNEKLFF,TGTGCCTGGAGTGTACATACTGCAACTAATGAAAAACTGTTTTTT
TRBJ1-2,TRBV7-2,.,.,CASSPGQSYGYTF,TGTGCCAGCAGCCCCGGACAGTCCTATGGCTACACCTTC
TRBJ2-3,TRBV7-9,.,.,CASSLSRTDTQYF,TGTGCCAGCAGCCTCAGTCGGACAGATACGCAGTATTTT
TRBJ2-2,TRBV3-1/TRBV3-2,.,.,CASSQGTGELFF,TGTGCCAGCAGCCAAGGGACCGGGGAGCTGTTTTTT
TRBJ1-1,TRBV5-8,.,.,CASSLLAEAFF,TGTGCCAGCAGCTTGTTGGCTGAAGCTTTCTTT
TRBJ2-3,TRBV19,.,.,CASRAAGHTDTQYF,TGTGCCAGTAGAGCCGCTGGACACACAGATACGCAGTATTTT
TRBJ1-2,TRBV7-9,.,.,CASSLNSGVGYTF,TGTGCCAGCAGCTTAAATTCAGGGGTCGGCTACACCTTC
TRBJ1-1,TRBV27,.,TRBD1,CASSSDRVNTEAFF,TGTGCCAGCAGTTCGGACAGGGTGAACACTGAAGCTTTCTTT
TRBJ2-7,TRBV6-5,.,.,CASTRTGTYEQHF,TGTGCCAGCACTAGGACGGGTACCTACGAGCAGCACTTC
TRBJ1-5,TRBV18,.,.,CASSPQVQGGNQPQHF,TGTGCCAGCTCACCGCAGGTACAGGGAGGCAATCAGCCCCAGCATTTT
TRBJ1-1,TRBV11-2,once,.,CASSLGLNTEAFF,TGTGCCAGCAGCTTAGGGTTGAACACTGAAGCTTTCTTT
TRBJ2-7,TRBV7-2,.,.,CASSLKGVGEYEQYF,TGTGCCAGCAGCTTAAAAGGGGTCGGGGAATACGAGCAGTACTTC
TRBJ2-3,TRBV5-5,few,TRBD2,CASSRAGVIDTQYF,TGTGCCAGCAGCAGAGCGGGGGTCATAGATACGCAGTATTTT
TRBJ1-5,TRBV7-8,.,TRBD1,CASSLRGTATNQPQHF,TGTGCCAGCAGCCTTCGAGGGACAGCAACCAATCAGCCCCAGCATTTT
TRBJ2-2,TRBV19,.,.,CASSIRQQNTGELFF,TGTGCCAGTAGTATACGTCAGCAGAACACCGGGGAGCTGTTTTTT
TRBJ1-1,TRBV5-1,.,.,CASRRGYDTEAFF,TGCGCCAGCAGGCGGGGTTACGACACTGAAGCTTTCTTT
TRBJ2-3,TRBV10-3,.,TRBD2,CAISKTSGKSTDTQYF,TGTGCCATCAGTAAAACTAGCGGGAAGAGCACAGATACGCAGTATTTT
TRBJ1-6,TRBV4-1,.,.,CASSQMPPGTLDSPLHF,TGCGCCAGCAGCCAAATGCCCCCCGGGACGCTAGATTCACCCCTCCACTTT
TRBJ1-5,TRBV3-1/TRBV3-2,.,.,CASSQFYPGVGNQPQHF,TGCGCCAGCAGCCAATTTTATCCAGGGGTGGGCAATCAGCCCCAGCATTTT
TRBJ2-2,TRBV3-1/TRBV3-2,.,.,CASGLNAVAGELFF,TGTGCCAGCGGCCTTAACGCTGTGGCCGGGGAGCTGTTTTTT
TRBJ1-1,TRBV18,once,.,CASSGRGGQGLLNTEAFF,TGTGCCAGCTCAGGCCGCGGTGGGCAGGGGCTTTTGAACACTGAAGCTTTCTTT
TRBJ1-1,TRBV19,.,.,CASSTQRNTEAFF,TGTGCCAGTAGTACACAGAGGAACACTGAAGCTTTCTTT
TRBJ1-2,TRBV6-5,.,TRBD1,CATRQGDYGYTF,TGTGCCACTAGACAGGGGGACTATGGCTACACCTTC
TRBJ1-4,TRBV10-3,.,.,CAISQEGGADEKLFF,TGTGCCATCAGCCAGGAGGGGGGGGCGGATGAAAAACTGTTTTTT
TRBJ2-3,TRBV6-6,once,.,CASSYSDEGYTQYF,TGTGCCAGCAGTTACTCGGACGAGGGGTATACGCAGTATTTT
TRBJ1-5,TRBV5-1,.,.,CASSPSGTTGQPQHF,TGCGCCAGCAGTCCCTCTGGGACAACAGGGCAGCCCCAGCATTTT
TRBJ1-3,TRBV5-6,.,.,CASSLQRNTIYF,TGTGCCAGCAGCTTACAGAGAAACACCATATATTTT
TRBJ2-7,TRBV12-3/TRBV12-4,.,.,CASSLMYEQYF,TGTGCCAGCAGTTTGATGTACGAGCAGTACTTC
TRBJ2-1,TRBV5-4,.,.,CATSRTTGGEQFF,TGTGCCACCTCGAGGACTACGGGCGGTGAGCAGTTCTTC
TRBJ2-5,TRBV7-2,.,.,CASSIQTGGGGYLPTQYF,TGTGCCAGCAGCATACAAACGGGAGGAGGGGGGTACCTCCCGACCCAGTACTTC
TRBJ2-1,TRBV5-1,.,.,CASSLVIPQGNEQFF,TGCGCCAGCAGCTTGGTAATTCCCCAGGGCAATGAGCAGTTCTTC
TRBJ1-1,TRBV15,.,.,CATSRVWGVMNTEAFF,TGTGCCACCAGCAGAGTTTGGGGGGTTATGAACACTGAAGCTTTCTTT
TRBJ2-2,TRBV7-3,.,.,CASSLKRRGAEGALNTGELFF,TGTGCCAGCAGCTTAAAACGGCGGGGGGCCGAGGGGGCCCTTAACACCGGGGAGCTGTTTTTT